The 14 T cell receptor beta chains in this list originate from one sample, sequenced in a study of identifying expanded T cells in peripheral blood. The assay was immunoSEQ multiplex PCR, and TCRdb's table has in-frame clones only and misses some. This table holds tens of thousands of clones, approximately 87% found once. The sequencing input was blood. The receptor source for this set is a person aged 18 to 75 in good health.

The rearrangement joins TRBV5-1 to TRBJ2-1; weak D call: TRBD1 (5 bases). Deletions cut 3 bases from V and 7 bases from J, with 14 bases between. Germline CDR1 is SGHRS and CDR2 is YFSETQ. This CDR3 contains 14 residues. The CDR3 DNA sequence: TGCGCCAGCAGCTCAGGGTTAATTGATAATGAGCAGTTCTTC. Translating it yields CASSSGLIDNEQFF.

CDR3 nucleotide sequence: TGTGCCAGTAGTATAGCCCGGGGCTACGAGCAGTACTTC. It translates to CASSIARGYEQYF. J is TRBJ2-7 and V is TRBV19, with a tentative D call TRBD2 (5 bases). CDR3 length: 13 amino acids. Germline values: CDR1 LNHDA, CDR2 SQIVND (reference sequence). V dropped 1 base and J dropped 3 bases, with 7 bases sitting between them.

This clone was picked up one time. The gene calls are TRBV11-2 and TRBJ2-2; 12 bases are shared with TRBD2. Germline CDR1 SGHAT, CDR2 FQNNGV. The CDR3 totals 16 residues. V was pared by 3 bases and J by 5 bases, with 4 bases of the junction left unmatched. CDR3 loop: CASSFRTSGRTGELFF. DNA of the CDR3: TGTGCCAGCAGCTTCCGAACTAGCGGGAGGACCGGGGAGCTGTTTTTT.

V and J are TRBV18 and TRBJ1-1; no firm D call. Looked up from germline, CDR1 is KGHSH and CDR2 is LQKENI. CDR3 size: 13 residues. The V end lost 3 bases, the J end lost 11 bases, and 16 bases lay between the germline ends. The CDR3 DNA reads as TGTGCCAGCTCACCTCGGTACAGCGATTTGGCTTTCTTT. Translated: CASSPRYSDLAFF. Using reference TRBV18 and TRBJ1-1 for the parts outside the CDR3, the full variable domain is NAGVMQNPRHLVRRRGQEARLRCSPMKGHSHVYWYRQLPEEGLKFMVYLQKENIIDESGMPKERFSAEFPKEGPSILRIQQVVRGDSAAYFCASSPRYSDLAFFGQGTRLTVV.

The chain couples TRBV28 to TRBJ2-3; D possibly uses TRBD1 or TRBD2 (5 bases each). Trimming shortened V by 8 bases and J by 0 bases, and 15 bases separated the two germline ends. The CDR3 covers 15 residues. Looked up from germline, CDR1 is MDHEN and CDR2 is SYDVKM. For the CDR3, the DNA is TGTGCCAGCTCTACCGGGACGCCAAGCACAGATACGCAGTATTTT. Translating it yields CASSTGTPSTDTQYF.

This chain links TRBV6-6 with TRBJ1-2, with D hard to call. Trimming removed 5 bases from V and 12 bases from J, with 19 bases in between. Germline V gene data show CDR1 as MNHNY and CDR2 as SVGAGI (reference sequence). This CDR3 contains 13 residues. The CDR3 spells CASSTASRGEDTF. The DNA of the CDR3 is TGTGCCAGCAGTACGGCTTCACGCGGCGAGGACACCTTC.

V and J are TRBV18 and TRBJ1-2; D gene uncertain. The ends were cut back, 4 bases at V and 2 bases at J, with 14 bases in the middle. In germline, CDR1 is KGHSH, CDR2 LQKENI. The length of the CDR3 is 15 residues. CDR3 nucleotides: TGTGCCAGCTCACGGCGCGGGGAACTCAACTATGGCTACACCTTC. Translating gives CASSRRGELNYGYTF.

The chain links TRBV30 to TRBJ1-2; no clear D gene. Germline V gene data show CDR1 as GTSNPN and CDR2 as SVGIG (reference sequence). Trimming stripped 0 bases from V and 4 bases from J, with 6 bases between. The CDR3 spans 12 residues. This chain's CDR3 is CAWSVRAYGYTF. Here the CDR3 DNA reads TGTGCCTGGAGTGTACGGGCCTATGGCTACACCTTC.

V gene TRBV2 combines with J gene TRBJ2-1; TRBD2 might be the D (5 bases). CDR3 length equals 15 residues. Per germline, CDR1 SNHLY and CDR2 FYNNEI. Trimming removed 6 bases from V and 5 bases from J, with 17 bases in between. In nucleotides, the CDR3 is TGTGCCAGCAGGTGGGGAGCGGTTCGGCACAATGAGCAGTTCTTC. It specifies CASRWGAVRHNEQFF.

This sequence joins TRBV7-8 and TRBJ2-3; D call uncertain. Germline V gene sequence: CDR1 SGHVS, CDR2 FQNEAQ. This CDR3 comprises 16 residues. V was pared by 5 bases and J by 4 bases, with 19 bases between. CDR3 region: CASSPQGISVADTQYF. CDR3 DNA: TGTGCCAGCAGCCCCCAAGGGATATCGGTTGCAGATACGCAGTATTTT.

The V call is TRBV7-9, the J call TRBJ1-4, with D perhaps matching TRBD1 (6 bases). V lost 4 bases to trimming and J lost 8 bases, with 14 bases between them. The CDR3 length is 14 residues. The germline V gene encodes CDR1 SEHNR and CDR2 FQNEAQ (reference sequence). CDR3 coding DNA: TGTGCCAGCAGCTCGGACAGCTTGGGGGAAAAACTGTTTTTT. Its protein product is CASSSDSLGEKLFF.

This chain joins TRBV5-1 and TRBJ1-3; no definite D call. Germline assignment: CDR1 SGHRS and CDR2 YFSETQ. V was shortened by 0 bases and J by 2 bases, with 12 bases between the two germline ends. The CDR3 covers 16 residues. This CDR3 is CASSLGRARTGNTIYF. CDR3 DNA sequence: TGCGCCAGCAGCTTGGGGAGGGCCCGAACTGGAAACACCATATATTTT.

The chain uses TRBV5-8 and TRBJ2-6, with no clear D. Trimming cost V 0 bases and J 0 bases, with 1 base left between them. The CDR3 totals 14 residues. In germline, CDR1 is SGHTS, CDR2 YDEGEE. The chain's CDR3 is CASSLGSGANVLTF. The CDR3 DNA reads TGTGCCAGCAGCTTGGGCTCTGGGGCCAACGTCCTGACTTTC. The whole variable domain, remainder taken from reference TRBV5-8 and TRBJ2-6, is EAGVTQSPTHLIKTRGQQATLRCSPISGHTSVYWYQQALGLGLQFLLWYDEGEERNRGNFPPRFSGRQFPNYSSELNVNALELEDSALYLCASSLGSGANVLTFGAGSRLTVL.

The chain links TRBV5-5 to TRBJ2-1, with a weak D call TRBD2 (6 bases). V was shortened by 4 bases and J by 10 bases, with 18 bases between the two germline ends. The germline gives CDR1 SGHKS, CDR2 YYEKEE (reference sequence). The CDR3 extends over 14 amino acids. CDR3 bases: TGTGCCAGCAGCCGGGACTTAATGGACCGAGAGCAGTTCTTC. Its protein is CASSRDLMDREQFF.